The 3 T cell receptor beta chains presented below share a single source sample, sequenced in a study of Graves' ophthalmopathy and Graves' hyperthyroidism (dated by TCRdb to about 2018). The listed sequencing device is Illumina HiSeq 2000. For repertoire sequencing, TCR beta CDR3 regions were amplified from RNA transcripts. The first round of RT-PCR was done with HTBI primers and the Qiagen OneStep RT-PCR kit, and was followed by a second round of multiplex PCR, then size selection and purification. The public reads were run again by TCRdb, first through fastp at Q25 and then through MiXCR, and only productive beta chains were kept. Rows with one shared CDR3 protein collapse into an entry with the most common genes and DNA. A total of almost 750,000 distinct CDR3 sequences appear in this sample, roughly 40% of them only once. The top ten clonotypes cover approximately 43% of the sample. Sequencing input: peripheral blood. These receptors were obtained from an adult man with Graves' ophthalmopathy.

This clonotype has ten or more counts. The chain combines TRBV9 with TRBJ1-2, with D unclear. The V and J ends lost 0 bases and 2 bases respectively, with 5 bases between them. Per the germline V gene, CDR1 is SGDLS and CDR2 is YYNGEE. This CDR3 spans 13 amino acids. The CDR3 sequence: CASSVGGNYGYTF. In DNA form, the CDR3 reads TGTGCCAGCAGCGTAGGAGGGAACTATGGCTACACCTTC.

The chain combines TRBV20-1 with TRBJ2-5; D is possibly TRBD1 (5 bases). Germline CDR1 and CDR2: DFQATT and SNEGSKA (reference sequence). The CDR3 totals 14 residues. The V and J ends lost 3 bases and 1 base respectively, with 12 bases between them. The DNA for the CDR3 is TGCAGTGCTAGCGGGCAGGGTGGCCAAGAGACCCAGTACTTC. It codes for CSASGQGGQETQYF.

J is TRBJ1-2 and V is TRBV11-2, with D unclear. CDR3 size: 14 residues. Germline loops: CDR1 SGHAT, CDR2 FQNNGV. Between the trimmed V and J ends, which lost 5 bases and 6 bases, there was a span of 16 bases. The CDR3 DNA follows: TGTGCCAGCAGCCACGATCCCAGGTTGGATGGCTACACCTTC. Encoded protein: CASSHDPRLDGYTF.